A selection of T cell receptor beta chains follows, all from one sample in a study of cytomegalovirus exposure and HLA in healthy donors. Sequencing used immunoSEQ multiplex PCR; TCRdb keeps in-frame clones, though not all of them. Here the sample spans roughly 200,000 clones, about 81% being singletons. What was sequenced was PBMCs. The origin of the receptors is a woman younger than 45 in good health and CMV-seronegative. Both conserved end residues are part of each CDR3. D genes are given only for firm matches. Only some rows state a clone size, as once, few, many or a class for expanded clones.

abundance: -
d_gene: -
j_gene: TRBJ2-1
v_gene: TRBV9
CDR3nt: TGTGCCAGCAGCCCCAGGGAAAAATCCTACAATGAGCAGTTCTTC
CDR3aa: CASSPREKSYNEQFF

abundance: -
d_gene: -
j_gene: TRBJ1-1
v_gene: TRBV7-6
CDR3nt: TGTGCCAGCAGCCCTGGGGGTGCAGGGGACACTGAAGCTTTCTTT
CDR3aa: CASSPGGAGDTEAFF

abundance: -
d_gene: -
j_gene: TRBJ1-1
v_gene: TRBV6-5
CDR3nt: TGTGCCAGCAGGGGGGGAACTGAAGCTTTCTTT
CDR3aa: CASRGGTEAFF

abundance: -
d_gene: -
j_gene: TRBJ2-7
v_gene: TRBV19
CDR3nt: TGTGCCAGTAGTACCGGGGTAACTTCCTACGAGCAGTACTTC
CDR3aa: CASSTGVTSYEQYF

abundance: few
d_gene: TRBD1
j_gene: TRBJ2-7
v_gene: TRBV5-1
CDR3nt: TGCGCCAGCAGCTTGGGACAGGGGGTGAGAGAGCAGTACTTC
CDR3aa: CASSLGQGVREQYF

abundance: -
d_gene: -
j_gene: TRBJ1-2
v_gene: TRBV2
CDR3nt: TGTGCCAGCAGTGTCGGGACAACCTATGGCTACACCTTC
CDR3aa: CASSVGTTYGYTF

abundance: -
d_gene: -
j_gene: TRBJ2-7
v_gene: TRBV30
CDR3nt: TGTGCCTGGAGTGTAGGGGTGGGGGCCGACGAGCAGTACTTC
CDR3aa: CAWSVGVGADEQYF

abundance: few
d_gene: TRBD1
j_gene: TRBJ2-7
v_gene: TRBV18
CDR3nt: TGTGCCAGCTCACCTCGACAGGGGACTTACGAGCAGTACTTC
CDR3aa: CASSPRQGTYEQYF

abundance: -
d_gene: -
j_gene: TRBJ2-2
v_gene: TRBV29-1
CDR3nt: TGCAGCGTTGTTGTCTTTAACACCGGGGAGCTGTTTTTT
CDR3aa: CSVVVFNTGELFF

abundance: -
d_gene: TRBD1
j_gene: TRBJ1-4
v_gene: TRBV28
CDR3nt: TGTGCCAGCAGTTTTAACAGGGGGGTAGAAAAACTGTTTTTT
CDR3aa: CASSFNRGVEKLFF

abundance: -
d_gene: TRBD1
j_gene: TRBJ1-1
v_gene: TRBV6-6
CDR3nt: TGTGCCAGCACCCTATTAGGGGGACAGGATGAAGCTTTCTTT
CDR3aa: CASTLLGGQDEAFF

abundance: -
d_gene: -
j_gene: TRBJ1-4
v_gene: TRBV25-1
CDR3nt: TGTGCCAGCAGGCAGGCGGGGGAAAAACTGTTTTTT
CDR3aa: CASRQAGEKLFF

abundance: -
d_gene: -
j_gene: TRBJ1-6
v_gene: TRBV6-1
CDR3nt: TGTGCCAGCAGTAACGGTGAGAATTCACCCCTCCACTTT
CDR3aa: CASSNGENSPLHF

abundance: -
d_gene: -
j_gene: TRBJ1-1
v_gene: TRBV30
CDR3nt: TGTGCCTGGAATCAGGGGATGAACACTGAAGCTTTCTTT
CDR3aa: CAWNQGMNTEAFF

abundance: -
d_gene: -
j_gene: TRBJ2-1
v_gene: TRBV11-2
CDR3nt: TGTGCCAGCAGCTTGCCGGGACTCGCCCCAGGGGAGCAGTTCTTC
CDR3aa: CASSLPGLAPGEQFF

abundance: -
d_gene: -
j_gene: TRBJ1-4
v_gene: TRBV2
CDR3nt: TGTGCCAGCAGGGACAGCTTTAATGAAAAACTGTTTTTT
CDR3aa: CASRDSFNEKLFF

abundance: -
d_gene: TRBD2
j_gene: TRBJ2-1
v_gene: TRBV9
CDR3nt: TGTGCCAGCAGCGATCTCCACGGACTAGCGGGAGTTGAGCAGTTCTTC
CDR3aa: CASSDLHGLAGVEQFF

abundance: -
d_gene: TRBD1
j_gene: TRBJ2-3
v_gene: TRBV6-4
CDR3nt: TGTGCCAGCAGTCGGGACAGGGGGACGACAGATACGCAGTATTTT
CDR3aa: CASSRDRGTTDTQYF

abundance: few
d_gene: TRBD1
j_gene: TRBJ1-5
v_gene: TRBV19
CDR3nt: TGTGCCAGTAGTATATTGACAGGGCCTCAGCCCCAGCATTTT
CDR3aa: CASSILTGPQPQHF

abundance: -
d_gene: -
j_gene: TRBJ2-1
v_gene: TRBV30
CDR3nt: TGTGCCCGAGCCACAACCGGGAGCTCCTACAATGAGCAGTTCTTC
CDR3aa: CARATTGSSYNEQFF

abundance: few
d_gene: TRBD1
j_gene: TRBJ2-7
v_gene: TRBV7-6
CDR3nt: TGTGCCAGCAGCTCGAGGGACAGGGACGAGCAGTACTTC
CDR3aa: CASSSRDRDEQYF

abundance: -
d_gene: -
j_gene: TRBJ1-5
v_gene: TRBV28
CDR3nt: TGTGCCAGCGCTTCGGGGGGGGAGTATCAGCCCCAGCATTTT
CDR3aa: CASASGGEYQPQHF

abundance: -
d_gene: -
j_gene: TRBJ2-7
v_gene: TRBV11-2
CDR3nt: TGTGCCAGCAGCTTAAACAGGGTGGGCGAGCAGTACTTC
CDR3aa: CASSLNRVGEQYF

abundance: -
d_gene: -
j_gene: TRBJ1-3
v_gene: TRBV5-1
CDR3nt: TGCGCCAGCAGCCGAACGTACAGGGTTGGAGAAAACACCATATATTTT
CDR3aa: CASSRTYRVGENTIYF

abundance: -
d_gene: -
j_gene: TRBJ2-1
v_gene: TRBV11-2
CDR3nt: TGTGCCAGCAGCTTAGCCCTGGGCTGGGGCAGCTCCTACAATGAGCAGTTCTTC
CDR3aa: CASSLALGWGSSYNEQFF

abundance: -
d_gene: -
j_gene: TRBJ1-1
v_gene: TRBV6-5
CDR3nt: TGTGCCAGCGAGGGCCGCTATGCTGAAGCTTTCTTT
CDR3aa: CASEGRYAEAFF

abundance: few
d_gene: -
j_gene: TRBJ2-2
v_gene: TRBV2
CDR3nt: TGTGCCAGCAGTGCAATGGGGCTTTTGAGGACCGGGGAGCTGTTTTTT
CDR3aa: CASSAMGLLRTGELFF

abundance: -
d_gene: TRBD1
j_gene: TRBJ1-1
v_gene: TRBV5-1
CDR3nt: TGCGCCAGCAGCCCGACAGGGTGGGAGAACACTGAAGCTTTCTTT
CDR3aa: CASSPTGWENTEAFF

abundance: -
d_gene: TRBD2
j_gene: TRBJ2-7
v_gene: TRBV6-5
CDR3nt: TGTGCCAGCAGTCGTGGACTAGCTGAACCCTACGAGCAGTACTTC
CDR3aa: CASSRGLAEPYEQYF

abundance: -
d_gene: -
j_gene: TRBJ2-4
v_gene: TRBV20-1
CDR3nt: TGCAGTGCCGGTGCCGGAGCGGCCGGGTACTTC
CDR3aa: CSAGAGAAGYF

abundance: -
d_gene: -
j_gene: TRBJ1-2
v_gene: TRBV5-5
CDR3nt: TGTGCCAGCAGCTTGGCCCCCAGTCCCTATGGCTACACCTTC
CDR3aa: CASSLAPSPYGYTF

abundance: few
d_gene: -
j_gene: TRBJ1-1
v_gene: TRBV14
CDR3nt: TGTGCCAGCAGCCAAAGGGGGGGCACGGAAGCTTTCTTT
CDR3aa: CASSQRGGTEAFF

abundance: -
d_gene: -
j_gene: TRBJ2-5
v_gene: TRBV7-7
CDR3nt: TGTGCCAGCAGCTTAAATCCCTCGGGGAGCGGGCAAGAGACCCAGTACTTC
CDR3aa: CASSLNPSGSGQETQYF

abundance: -
d_gene: -
j_gene: TRBJ1-2
v_gene: TRBV5-1
CDR3nt: TGCGCCAGCAGCTCCATCCCGACAGTTTCAGGCTATGGCTACACCTTC
CDR3aa: CASSSIPTVSGYGYTF

abundance: many
d_gene: -
j_gene: TRBJ1-2
v_gene: TRBV30
CDR3nt: TGTGCCTGGAGTAGAGGGCTCCTAGCTAACTATGGCTACACCTTC
CDR3aa: CAWSRGLLANYGYTF

abundance: -
d_gene: TRBD2
j_gene: TRBJ2-1
v_gene: TRBV5-1
CDR3nt: TGCGCCAGCAGCTTAGGGCGGGAGAGTTGGAATGAGCAGTTCTTC
CDR3aa: CASSLGRESWNEQFF

abundance: -
d_gene: TRBD1
j_gene: TRBJ2-5
v_gene: TRBV9
CDR3nt: TGTGCCAGCAGCGTCGGGACAGTCCAAGAGACCCAGTACTTC
CDR3aa: CASSVGTVQETQYF

abundance: -
d_gene: TRBD2
j_gene: TRBJ2-5
v_gene: TRBV11-2
CDR3nt: TGTGCCAGCAGCCCTACTAGCGGGGGGACTCAAGAGACCCAGTACTTC
CDR3aa: CASSPTSGGTQETQYF

abundance: few
d_gene: TRBD1
j_gene: TRBJ1-2
v_gene: TRBV27
CDR3nt: TGTGCCAGCAGTTTCCGGACAGGGGGCGTTGGCTACACCTTC
CDR3aa: CASSFRTGGVGYTF

abundance: -
d_gene: -
j_gene: TRBJ2-3
v_gene: TRBV9
CDR3nt: TGTGCCACCGATGTTTATCGGGGTGCAGATACGCAGTATTTT
CDR3aa: CATDVYRGADTQYF

abundance: -
d_gene: -
j_gene: TRBJ2-7
v_gene: TRBV15
CDR3nt: TGTGCCACCAGCAGAGATCTTAACTACGAGCAGTACTTC
CDR3aa: CATSRDLNYEQYF

abundance: once
d_gene: -
j_gene: TRBJ2-1
v_gene: TRBV5-1
CDR3nt: TGCGCCAGCAGCTTTCGGGAAGCGTCCTACAATGAGCAGTTCTTC
CDR3aa: CASSFREASYNEQFF

abundance: -
d_gene: TRBD2
j_gene: TRBJ2-1
v_gene: TRBV4-1
CDR3nt: TGCGCCAGCAGCAGAGCGGGAGTTGGAGGGGAAGAGCAGTTCTTC
CDR3aa: CASSRAGVGGEEQFF